This T cell receptor beta chain was captured by sequencing in a study of blood T cell repertoires in COVID-19 (dated by TCRdb to 2020 to 2022). About the full investigation: Samples from collaborators originated in the United States, Italy and Spain and spanned both the acute and convalescent phases of COVID-19. The material from the prospective study consisted of cDNA or gDNA derived from T cells, B-cell-depleted T cells, or PBMCs. Deeply sampled blood TCRbeta repertoires from subjects exposed to, actively infected with, or recovered from COVID-19 were included in the dataset. The repertoires were released in a freely available public database intended as a resource for research on the immune response to SARS-CoV-2. Samples were obtained from the ongoing ImmuneRACE study (first 160 participants) and from some 1,300 subjects provided by 6 global collaborators. Sample metadata almost always included a de-identified subject ID, COVID-19 status, age in years and sex. Where available, HLA class I and class II types were obtained from metadata supplied by the sample provider rather than from assay-based typing. The investigation overall reported the following: How much clinical and demographic metadata was included differed by source and by participant, and the metadata was provided uncurated.

The immunoSEQ Assay, a bias-controlled multiplex PCR, was used to amplify TCRbeta CDR3 regions from genomic DNA. Per the original workflow: Nucleated cell counts per sample were estimated from amplification of reference gene primers within the assay. To quantify the absolute abundance of each unique TCRbeta CDR3 rearrangement, sequence reads were collapsed and filtered. Productive Simpson clonality was computed per sample as the square root of Simpson's diversity index over productive rearrangements. The immuneACCESS repertoire file appears here via TCRdb, limited to in-frame rearrangements. These files lack a portion of the clones; in checked studies, under half of the deficit traces to unresolved V genes, and the cause of the others is not known. D and trimming come from the DNA, and the V and J calls and clone size come from that table. The table for this sample lists approximately 350,000 clones; approximately 84% of them were counted only once. The ten biggest clones cover approximately 3.1% of the sample.

A remark on this clone: The target of this receptor is not known. No base quality information exists; no much larger clone differs at one position.

V sheds 4 bases and J sheds 1 base, leaving 10 bases between their ends. From its cysteine to its phenylalanine, the CDR3 spans 14 amino acids. CDR3 DNA only is kept here, 42 bases in frame from base 1. The germline V gene encodes CDR1 ENHRY and CDR2 SYGVKD. Participants in the prospective study were aged 18 to 89 years, lived in about two dozen United States geographic areas, and enrolled through a virtual design. Cohort assignment in the prospective study relied on participant-reported clinical history from a screening survey and a study questionnaire. ImmuneRACE Cohort 3 recovered participants were defined by two consecutive negative NP/OP PCR tests, healthcare professional clearance, or symptom resolution. Each participant in the prospective study had whole blood, serum and a nasopharyngeal or oropharyngeal swab collected by mobile phlebotomists. Participants in the prospective study had the option to provide additional blood draws and questionnaires over a roughly two-month period. Blood samples from the prospective study were shipped frozen or at room temperature prior to DNA extraction.

Sequenced: PBMCs or T cells enriched from blood (not recorded which). The receptor chain draws on TRBV10-3 and TRBJ1-1; TRBD1 is perhaps the D gene, given 5 matching bases. The sequence came from a woman in her twenties or thirties who had recovered from COVID-19. The CDR3 has the sequence CAISVGRENTEAFF. Read as DNA, the sequence is TGTGCCATCAGTGTGGGGCGAGAGAACACTGAAGCTTTCTTT.